These 21 T cell receptor beta chains share one sample of origin, sequenced in a study of shared clonotypes between healthy human individuals. TCRdb's copy holds only in-frame clones and misses some; the assay was immunoSEQ multiplex PCR. Among over a million clones, approximately 80% were seen once, and the ten largest hold around 0.6%. The sequenced sample was memory CD4+ T cells from PBMCs. Subset specified: CD45RA-negative fraction. Every receptor here comes from a man between 18 and 35 years old in good health. Some clones in this sample may be carry-over from other donors' samples.

The V call is TRBV4-3, the J call TRBJ1-3; D ambiguous. The germline V and J ends were trimmed by 0 bases and 2 bases, with 8 bases remaining between them. CDR1 and CDR2 from the germline V gene are LGHNA and YSLEER. The length of the CDR3 is 15 residues. CDR3 in DNA: TGCGCCAGCAGCCAAGATGGGGTTCCTGGAAACACCATATATTTT. Translating it yields CASSQDGVPGNTIYF.

The rearrangement joins TRBV7-3 to TRBJ2-1; 10 bases line up with TRBD2. With V trimmed by 1 base and J by 8 bases, 14 bases remained unmatched. This CDR3 has 18 residues. Germline lookup yields CDR1 SGHTA and CDR2 FQGTGA. This chain's CDR3 is CASSLMASGSKLRDEQFF. The CDR3 bases are TGTGCCAGCAGCTTAATGGCTAGCGGGAGTAAGTTGAGAGATGAGCAGTTCTTC.

The chain combines TRBV2 with TRBJ1-6; D is unresolved. Trimming took off 1 base at V and 13 bases at J, with 8 bases between the two ends. Germline assignment: CDR1 SNHLY and CDR2 FYNNEI. The CDR3 covers 12 residues. The CDR3 protein is CASSEDGGPLHF. Here the CDR3 DNA reads TGTGCCAGCAGTGAAGACGGCGGCCCCCTCCACTTT. The entire variable domain, with the rest obtained from reference TRBV2 and TRBJ1-6, is as follows: EPEVTQTPSHQVTQMGQEVILRCVPISNHLYFYWYRQILGQKVEFLVSFYNNEISEKSEIFDDQFSVERPDGSNFTLKIRSTKLEDSAMYFCASSEDGGPLHFGNGTRLTVT.

A word on this clone: This may be a read error: a much more frequent sequence differs by one nucleotide. This chain uses TRBV11-1 with TRBJ1-1; D might be TRBD1 (6 bases). CDR1 is SGHAT, CDR2 FQDESV, per germline (reference sequence). This CDR3 is 13 amino acids long. Trimming left V 5 bases short and J 1 base short, with 8 bases between. The DNA for the CDR3 is TGTGCCAGCAGCGGACAGACGAACACTGAAGCTTTCTTT. It yields the protein CASSGQTNTEAFF.

The V and J genes are TRBV6-1 and TRBJ1-2; D uncertain. This CDR3 is built from 14 residues. Germline V gene lookup returns CDR1 MNHNS and CDR2 SASEGT. V shed 0 bases and J shed 9 bases, with 14 bases lying between them. The CDR3 DNA reads as TGTGCCAGCAGTGAAGCGGGAGGCCCGGGGAGCTACACCTTC. Translated, it gives CASSEAGGPGSYTF.

The table lists this clone with a few counts. The chain combines TRBV28 with TRBJ2-7, with a possible D match to TRBD1 (6 bases). Per the germline V gene, CDR1 is MDHEN and CDR2 is SYDVKM. Trimming took 6 bases from V and 1 from J, leaving 13 bases between them. The CDR3 runs 14 residues. The CDR3, as DNA: TGTGCCAGCAGAAGGGGTGACAGGTCCTACGAGCAGTACTTC. This codes for CASRRGDRSYEQYF.

The chain joins TRBV30 to TRBJ2-7; 9 bases are shared with TRBD1. Per the germline V gene, CDR1 is GTSNPN and CDR2 is SVGIG (reference sequence). Trimming took 5 bases from V and 0 from J; bases not matched to a gene: 5. The CDR3 is 14 amino acids. The CDR3 nucleotides are TGTGCCTGGTCCCAGACAGGGGGCTCCTACGAGCAGTACTTC. Translated, it gives CAWSQTGGSYEQYF. Complete variable domain (other parts from reference TRBV30 and TRBJ2-7): SQTIHQWPATLVQPVGSPLSLECTVEGTSNPNLYWYRQAAGRGLQLLFYSVGIGQISSEVPQNLSASRPQDRQFILSSKKLLLSDSGFYLCAWSQTGGSYEQYFGPGTRLTVT.

The rearrangement links TRBV19 to TRBJ2-7, with a weak D call TRBD1 (5 bases). The CDR3 is made up of 12 amino acids. V was pared by 9 bases and J by 4 bases, with 13 bases between. Germline V gene data show CDR1 as LNHDA and CDR2 as SQIVND (reference sequence). Here the CDR3 DNA reads TGTGCCAGCAGAAGCAGGGTTTACGAGCAGTACTTC. Translating it yields CASRSRVYEQYF.

The chain links TRBV7-6 to TRBJ2-7, with D possibly matching TRBD2 (5 bases). Germline loops: CDR1 SGHVS, CDR2 FNYEAQ. The length of the CDR3 is 15 residues. Trimming pared 5 bases from V and 0 bases from J, leaving 14 bases between. CDR3 region: CASSRGQRSSYEQYF. CDR3 DNA sequence: TGTGCCAGCAGCCGAGGGCAGCGGAGCTCCTACGAGCAGTACTTC.

V gene TRBV11-2 combines with J gene TRBJ2-3; 9 bases fit TRBD2. Per the germline V gene, CDR1 is SGHAT and CDR2 is FQNNGV. This CDR3 comprises 14 residues. V was clipped by 7 bases and J by 10 bases; unmatched bases: 12. CDR3 sequence reads: CASTLAGEGGAQYF. In nucleotides, the CDR3 is TGTGCCAGCACGTTAGCGGGAGAAGGGGGGGCGCAGTATTTT.

The chain employs TRBV28 and TRBJ1-5; D possibly corresponds to TRBD1 (5 bases). Trimming pared 2 bases from V and 6 bases from J, leaving 11 bases between. Germline CDR1 MDHEN, CDR2 SYDVKM. The CDR3 extends over 14 amino acids. This CDR3 reads CASSLTQRGQPQHF. CDR3 nucleotides: TGTGCCAGCAGTTTAACGCAGAGGGGTCAGCCCCAGCATTTT.

The gene calls are TRBV2 and TRBJ1-5, with D unresolved. V was cut by 8 bases and J by 0 bases, with 14 bases left in between. The CDR3 sequence is 15 residues long. Germline V CDR1 and CDR2: SNHLY, FYNNEI. The CDR3 loop is CASGDHIYSNQPQHF. In nucleotides, the CDR3 is TGTGCCAGCGGCGATCACATCTATAGCAATCAGCCCCAGCATTTT.

V usage is TRBV5-1 and J usage is TRBJ1-2, with a possible D match to TRBD1 (6 bases). V lost 0 bases to trimming and J lost 8 bases, with 23 bases between them. The CDR3 contains 17 residues. Germline CDR1 SGHRS, CDR2 YFSETQ. As DNA, the CDR3 is TGCGCCAGCAGCTTGGCCCCCGACAGGACCACAACTATGGGCTACACCTTC. Protein: CASSLAPDRTTTMGYTF.

The rearrangement uses TRBV7-8 and TRBJ2-5, with 8 nucleotides matching TRBD2. Germline V gene lookup returns CDR1 SGHVS and CDR2 FQNEAQ. The CDR3 is 13 amino acids. The junction had 2 bases not matched to a gene; V was cut back by 1 base and J by 7 bases. CDR3 in DNA: TGTGCCAGCAGCTTAGATCGGGGGGGGACCCAGTACTTC. Translating gives CASSLDRGGTQYF.

The chain links TRBV6-1 to TRBJ1-1, with 7 nucleotides matching TRBD1. This CDR3 has 13 residues. J gave up 5 bases and V 6 bases, and 6 bases lay outside the gene matches. Germline V lookup: CDR1 MNHNS, CDR2 SASEGT. CDR3 protein: CASSGDRATEAFF. Written as DNA, the CDR3 is TGTGCCAGCAGCGGAGACAGGGCAACTGAAGCTTTCTTT.

The chain links TRBV5-5 to TRBJ1-2; D call uncertain. CDR1 and CDR2 from the germline V gene are SGHKS and YYEKEE (reference sequence). The CDR3 totals 14 residues. Here the CDR3 DNA reads TGTGCACCCGATAGCAGTCGACTTAACTATGGCTACACCTTC. This sequence encodes CAPDSSRLNYGYTF.

The chain joins TRBV19 to TRBJ1-5; 9 bases are a match to TRBD1. Germline trimming cut 5 bases from V and 0 bases from J; bases unmatched to any gene: 8. Germline V gives CDR1 LNHDA, CDR2 SQIVND (reference sequence). CDR3 length equals 17 residues. As DNA, the CDR3 is TGTGCCAGTAGTCCAAGGGACAGGGCATATAGCAATCAGCCCCAGCATTTT. Protein product: CASSPRDRAYSNQPQHF. Filled out from reference TRBV19 and TRBJ1-5, the complete variable domain reads DGGITQSPKYLFRKEGQNVTLSCEQNLNHDAMYWYRQDPGQGLRLIYYSQIVNDFQKGDIAEGYSVSREKKESFPLTVTSAQKNPTAFYLCASSPRDRAYSNQPQHFGDGTRLSIL.

This chain links TRBV11-1 with TRBJ2-3, with D uncertain. This CDR3 has 14 amino acids. Per the germline V gene, CDR1 is SGHAT and CDR2 is FQDESV (reference sequence). The V gene lost 1 base and the J gene lost 5 bases, with 10 bases spanning the gap. CDR3: CASSLEGRGDTQYF. The CDR3 DNA sequence: TGTGCCAGCAGCTTAGAAGGCCGAGGAGATACGCAGTATTTT.

The genes are TRBV21-1 and TRBJ2-3. TRBV21-1 is an annotated pseudogene. The CDR3 length is 17 residues. Here the CDR3 reads CASSKVDPPVCADTQYF. The CDR3 DNA reads as TGTGCCAGCAGCAAAGTTGACCCCCCAGTCTGCGCAGATACGCAGTATTTT.

The CDR3 DNA reads TGCGCCAGCAGCGGTACAGGGGTAGGGACTAGCGGGAGAGTTAGGGAGCAGTTCTTC. Encoded protein: CASSGTGVGTSGRVREQFF. V and J are TRBV10-2 and TRBJ2-1, with 14 nucleotides matching TRBD2. Trimming cost V 6 bases and J 10 bases; bases outside gene matches: 20. The CDR3 extends over 19 amino acids. CDR1 and CDR2 (germline): WSHSY, SAAADI.

This clone was seen repeatedly, ten times or more. The chain couples TRBV5-1 to TRBJ2-1; 9 bases align to TRBD2. Germline V CDR1 and CDR2: SGHRS, YFSETQ. The CDR3 is 16 residues long. Trimming at V came to 4 bases and at J to 7 bases, leaving 12 bases not matched to a gene. The CDR3 loop is CASSRSRDSGRNEQFF. CDR3 coding DNA: TGCGCCAGCAGCAGATCCCGGGACAGCGGGAGGAATGAGCAGTTCTTC.